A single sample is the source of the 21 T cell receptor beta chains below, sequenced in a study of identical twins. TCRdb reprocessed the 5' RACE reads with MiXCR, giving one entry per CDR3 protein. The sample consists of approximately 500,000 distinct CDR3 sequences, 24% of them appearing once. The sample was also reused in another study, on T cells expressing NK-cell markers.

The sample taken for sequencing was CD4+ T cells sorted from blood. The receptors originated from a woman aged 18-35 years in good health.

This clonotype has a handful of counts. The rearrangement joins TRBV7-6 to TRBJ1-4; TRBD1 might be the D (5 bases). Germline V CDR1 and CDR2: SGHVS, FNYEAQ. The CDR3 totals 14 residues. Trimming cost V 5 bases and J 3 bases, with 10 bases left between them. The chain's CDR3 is CASSPDRANEKLFF. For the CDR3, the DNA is TGTGCCAGCAGCCCTGACAGAGCTAATGAAAAACTGTTTTTT.

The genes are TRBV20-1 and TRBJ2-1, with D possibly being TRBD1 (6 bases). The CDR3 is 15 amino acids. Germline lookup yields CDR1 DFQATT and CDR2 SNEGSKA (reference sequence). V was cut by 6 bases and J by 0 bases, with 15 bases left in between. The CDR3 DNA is TGCAGTGCCCCCCCCCAGGGGATCTCCTACAATGAGCAGTTCTTC. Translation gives CSAPPQGISYNEQFF.

Written as DNA, the CDR3 is TGTGCCAGCTGTCGTATTAGCGGCCTTTACAATGAGCAGTTCTTC. It specifies CASCRISGLYNEQFF. The chain joins TRBV6-1 to TRBJ2-1, with a weak D call TRBD2 (6 bases). V gave up 8 bases and J gave up 4 bases, with 18 bases separating them. The CDR3 is 15 amino acids. CDR1 MNHNS and CDR2 SASEGT come from the germline V gene.

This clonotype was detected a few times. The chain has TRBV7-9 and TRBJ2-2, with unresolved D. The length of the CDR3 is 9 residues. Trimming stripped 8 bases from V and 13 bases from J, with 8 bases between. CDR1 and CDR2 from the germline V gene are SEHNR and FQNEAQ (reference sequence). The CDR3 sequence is CASSPGLFF. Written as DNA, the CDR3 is TGTGCCAGCTCCCCCGGGCTGTTTTTT.

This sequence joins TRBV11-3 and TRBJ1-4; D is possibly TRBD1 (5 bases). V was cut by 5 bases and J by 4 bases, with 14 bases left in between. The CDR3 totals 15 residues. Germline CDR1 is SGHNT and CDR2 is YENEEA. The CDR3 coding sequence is TGTGCCAGCAGCCTTTTCCCGGGGGTTAATGAAAAACTGTTTTTT. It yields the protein CASSLFPGVNEKLFF.

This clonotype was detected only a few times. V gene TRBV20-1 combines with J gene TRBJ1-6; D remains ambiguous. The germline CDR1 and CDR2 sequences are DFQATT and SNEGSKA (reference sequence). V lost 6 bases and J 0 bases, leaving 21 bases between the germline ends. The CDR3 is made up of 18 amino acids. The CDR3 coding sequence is TGCAGTGCCCAGCCGGTTCAGCTACCAAGCTCCTATAATTCACCCCTCCACTTT. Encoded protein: CSAQPVQLPSSYNSPLHF.

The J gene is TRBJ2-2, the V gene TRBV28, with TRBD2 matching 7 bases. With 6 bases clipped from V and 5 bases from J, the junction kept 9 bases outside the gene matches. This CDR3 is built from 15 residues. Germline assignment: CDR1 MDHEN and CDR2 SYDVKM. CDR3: CASRMVVSGTGELFF. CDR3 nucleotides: TGTGCCAGCAGGATGGTCGTTAGCGGGACCGGGGAGCTGTTTTTT.

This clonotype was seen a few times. The CDR3 is CASSQHKNRGLRGYTF. DNA of the CDR3: TGCGCCAGCAGCCAACACAAAAATAGGGGTCTACGGGGCTACACCTTC. The rearrangement links TRBV4-3 to TRBJ1-2; perhaps TRBD1 as D (5 bases). V was pared by 2 bases and J by 8 bases, with 21 bases between. The CDR3 is 16 amino acids. Germline V CDR1 and CDR2: LGHNA, YSLEER.

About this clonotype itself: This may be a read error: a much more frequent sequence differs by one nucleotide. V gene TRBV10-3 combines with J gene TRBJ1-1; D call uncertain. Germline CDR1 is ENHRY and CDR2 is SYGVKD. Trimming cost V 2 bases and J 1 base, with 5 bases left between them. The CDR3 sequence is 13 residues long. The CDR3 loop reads CAISETPNTEAFF. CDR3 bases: TGTGCCATCAGTGAGACCCCGAACACTGAAGCTTTCTTT.

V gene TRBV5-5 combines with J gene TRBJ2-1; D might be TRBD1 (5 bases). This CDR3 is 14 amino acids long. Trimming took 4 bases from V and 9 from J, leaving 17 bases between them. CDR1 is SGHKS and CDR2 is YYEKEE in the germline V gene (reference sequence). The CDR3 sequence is CASSQMVGQGEQFF. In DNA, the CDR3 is TGTGCCAGCAGCCAAATGGTCGGGCAGGGTGAGCAGTTCTTC.

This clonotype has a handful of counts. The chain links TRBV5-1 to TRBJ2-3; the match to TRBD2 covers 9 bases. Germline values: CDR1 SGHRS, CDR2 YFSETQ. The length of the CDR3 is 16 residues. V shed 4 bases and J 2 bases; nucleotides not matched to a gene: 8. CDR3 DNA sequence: TGCGCCAGCAGCGTTGCGACTAGCGGTTACACAGATACGCAGTATTTT. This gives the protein CASSVATSGYTDTQYF.

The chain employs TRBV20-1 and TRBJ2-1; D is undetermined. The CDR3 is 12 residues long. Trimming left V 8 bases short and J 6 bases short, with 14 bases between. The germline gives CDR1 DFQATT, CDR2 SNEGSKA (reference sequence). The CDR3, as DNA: TGCAGTTCCCCTGACGTAACCAATGAGCAGTTCTTC. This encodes CSSPDVTNEQFF.

Written as DNA, the CDR3 is TGTGCCAGCAGTGGGAGTGGGGGGAATGAGCAGTTCTTC. Translated: CASSGSGGNEQFF. The rearrangement joins TRBV2 to TRBJ2-1; perhaps TRBD2 as D (6 bases). V was clipped by 4 bases and J by 7 bases, with 11 bases between them. Looked up from germline, CDR1 is SNHLY and CDR2 is FYNNEI. The CDR3 covers 13 residues.

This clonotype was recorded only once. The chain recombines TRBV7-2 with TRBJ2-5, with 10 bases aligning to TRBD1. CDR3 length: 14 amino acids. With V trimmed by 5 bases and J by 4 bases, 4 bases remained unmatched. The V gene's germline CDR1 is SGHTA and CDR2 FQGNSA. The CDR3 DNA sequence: TGTGCCAGCAGCGTCGGGACAGGGGTAGAGACCCAGTACTTC. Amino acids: CASSVGTGVETQYF. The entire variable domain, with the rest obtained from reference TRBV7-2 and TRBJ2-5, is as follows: GAGVSQSPSNKVTEKGKDVELRCDPISGHTALYWYRQSLGQGLEFLIYFQGNSAPDKSGLPSDRFSAERTGGSVSTLTIQRTQQEDSAVYLCASSVGTGVETQYFGPGTRLLVL.

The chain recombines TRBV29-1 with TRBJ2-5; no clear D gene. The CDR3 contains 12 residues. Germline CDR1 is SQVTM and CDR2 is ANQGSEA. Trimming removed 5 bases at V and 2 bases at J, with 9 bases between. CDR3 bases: TGCAGCGTTTGGACCGGACAAGAGACCCAGTACTTC. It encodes CSVWTGQETQYF.

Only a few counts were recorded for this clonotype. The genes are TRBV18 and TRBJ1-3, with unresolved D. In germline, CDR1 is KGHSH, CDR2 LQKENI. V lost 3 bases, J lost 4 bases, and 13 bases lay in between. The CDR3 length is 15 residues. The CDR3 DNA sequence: TGTGCCAGCTCACCTGGGGTCTCCGGCGGAAACACCATATATTTT. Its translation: CASSPGVSGGNTIYF.

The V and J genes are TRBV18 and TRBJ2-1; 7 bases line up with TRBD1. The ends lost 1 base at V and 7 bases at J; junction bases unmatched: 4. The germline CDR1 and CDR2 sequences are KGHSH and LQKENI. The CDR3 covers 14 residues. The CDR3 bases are TGTGCCAGCTCACCACAGGGGGCGAGGAATGAGCAGTTCTTC. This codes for CASSPQGARNEQFF.

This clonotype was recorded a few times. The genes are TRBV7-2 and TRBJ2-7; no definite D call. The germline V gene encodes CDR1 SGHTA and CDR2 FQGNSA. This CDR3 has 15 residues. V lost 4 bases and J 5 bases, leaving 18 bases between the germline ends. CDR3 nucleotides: TGTGCCAGCAGCTCCCCTCTGCGGAATTTTCACGAGCAGTACTTC. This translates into CASSSPLRNFHEQYF.

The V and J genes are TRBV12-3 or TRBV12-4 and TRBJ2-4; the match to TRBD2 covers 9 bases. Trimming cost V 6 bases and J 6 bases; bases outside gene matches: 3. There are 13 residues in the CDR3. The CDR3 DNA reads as TGTGCCAGCAGGGCGGGGGGGGTAAACATTCAGTACTTC. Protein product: CASRAGGVNIQYF.

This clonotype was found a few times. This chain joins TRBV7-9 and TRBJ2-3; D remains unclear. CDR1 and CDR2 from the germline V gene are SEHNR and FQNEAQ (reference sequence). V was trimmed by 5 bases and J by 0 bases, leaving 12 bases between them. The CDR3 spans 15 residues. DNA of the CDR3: TGTGCCAGCAGCCCACCCGGGTCTAGCACAGATACGCAGTATTTT. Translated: CASSPPGSSTDTQYF.

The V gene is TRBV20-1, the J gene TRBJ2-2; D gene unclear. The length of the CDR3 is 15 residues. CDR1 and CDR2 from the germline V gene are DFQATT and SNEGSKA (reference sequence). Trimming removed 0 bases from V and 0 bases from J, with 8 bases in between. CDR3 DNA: TGCAGTGCTAGAGATCGTCTAGCGAACACCGGGGAGCTGTTTTTT. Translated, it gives CSARDRLANTGELFF.